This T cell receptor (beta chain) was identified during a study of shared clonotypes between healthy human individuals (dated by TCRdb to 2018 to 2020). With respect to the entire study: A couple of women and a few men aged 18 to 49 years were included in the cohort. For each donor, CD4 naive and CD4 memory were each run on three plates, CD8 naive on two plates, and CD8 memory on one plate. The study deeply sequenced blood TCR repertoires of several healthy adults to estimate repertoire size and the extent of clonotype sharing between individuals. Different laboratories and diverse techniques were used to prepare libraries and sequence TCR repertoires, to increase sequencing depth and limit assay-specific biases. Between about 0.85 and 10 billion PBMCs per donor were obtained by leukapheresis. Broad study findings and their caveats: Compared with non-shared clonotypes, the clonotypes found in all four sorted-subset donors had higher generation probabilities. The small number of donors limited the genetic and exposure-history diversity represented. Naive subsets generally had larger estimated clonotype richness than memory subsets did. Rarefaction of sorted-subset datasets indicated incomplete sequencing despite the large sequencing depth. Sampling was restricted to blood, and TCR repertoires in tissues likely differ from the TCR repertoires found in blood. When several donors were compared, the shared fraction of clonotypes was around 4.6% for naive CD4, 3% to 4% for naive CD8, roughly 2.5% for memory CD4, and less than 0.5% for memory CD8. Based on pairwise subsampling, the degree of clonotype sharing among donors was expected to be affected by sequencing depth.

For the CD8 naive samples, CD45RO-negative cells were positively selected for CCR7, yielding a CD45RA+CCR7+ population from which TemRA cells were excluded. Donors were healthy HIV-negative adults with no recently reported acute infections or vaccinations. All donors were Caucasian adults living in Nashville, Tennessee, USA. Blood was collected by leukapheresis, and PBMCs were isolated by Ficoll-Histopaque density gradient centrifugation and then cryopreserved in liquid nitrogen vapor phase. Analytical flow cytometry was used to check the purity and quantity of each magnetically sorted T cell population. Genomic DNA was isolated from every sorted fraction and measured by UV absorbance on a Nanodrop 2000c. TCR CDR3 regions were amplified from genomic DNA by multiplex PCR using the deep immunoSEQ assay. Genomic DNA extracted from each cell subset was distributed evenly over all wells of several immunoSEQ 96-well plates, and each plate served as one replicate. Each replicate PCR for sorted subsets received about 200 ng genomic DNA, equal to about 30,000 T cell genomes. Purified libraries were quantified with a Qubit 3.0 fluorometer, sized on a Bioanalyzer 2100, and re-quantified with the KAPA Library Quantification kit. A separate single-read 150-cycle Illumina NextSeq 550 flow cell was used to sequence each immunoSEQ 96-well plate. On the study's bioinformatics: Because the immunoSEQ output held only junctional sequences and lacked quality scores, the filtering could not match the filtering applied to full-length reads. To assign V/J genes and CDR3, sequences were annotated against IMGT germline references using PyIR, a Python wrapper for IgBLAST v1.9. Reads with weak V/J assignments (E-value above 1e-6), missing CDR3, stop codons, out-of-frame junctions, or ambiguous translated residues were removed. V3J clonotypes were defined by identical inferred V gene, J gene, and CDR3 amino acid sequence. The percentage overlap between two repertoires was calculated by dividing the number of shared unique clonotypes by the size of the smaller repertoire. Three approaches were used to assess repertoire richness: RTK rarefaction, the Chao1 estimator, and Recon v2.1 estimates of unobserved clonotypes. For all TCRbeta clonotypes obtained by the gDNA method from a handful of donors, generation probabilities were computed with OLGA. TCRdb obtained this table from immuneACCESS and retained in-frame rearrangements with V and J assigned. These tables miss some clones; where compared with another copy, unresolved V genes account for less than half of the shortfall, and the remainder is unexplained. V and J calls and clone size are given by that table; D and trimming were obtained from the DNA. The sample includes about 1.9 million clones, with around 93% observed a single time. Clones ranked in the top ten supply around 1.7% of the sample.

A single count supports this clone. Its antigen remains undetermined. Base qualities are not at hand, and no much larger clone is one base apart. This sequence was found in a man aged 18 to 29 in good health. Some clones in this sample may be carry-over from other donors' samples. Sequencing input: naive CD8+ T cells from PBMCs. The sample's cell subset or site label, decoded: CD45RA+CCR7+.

CDR3 region: CAISGGTGFGYTF. The nucleotide sequence is TGTGCCATCAGTGGTGGGACAGGGTTTGGCTACACCTTC. The chain links TRBV10-3 with TRBJ1-2; 9 nucleotides in the junction match TRBD1. CDR1 and CDR2, per the germline V gene, are ENHRY and SYGVKD. The CDR3 numbers 13 residues from cysteine through phenylalanine. This entry keeps only the CDR3 DNA: 39 bases, framed from base 1. Trimmed from V: 4 bases; trimmed from J: 7 bases; junction bases lacking a gene match: 4.